This T cell receptor beta chain is drawn from a study of STAT5B mutations in CD4+ large granular lymphocyte leukemia. Germline CDR1 reads SGHAT; CDR2 reads FQDESV (reference sequence). This CDR3 has 12 residues. With 5 bases removed from V and 2 bases from J, the gap between germline ends came to 5 bases. The study's findings and limits: 8/27 top patient clones versus 2/35 control clones were TRBV06-family.

Original methodology: Productive clonotypes were detectable down to 2.59 x 10-5 frequency. This table comes from immunoSEQ multiplex PCR, and its TCRdb copy is limited to in-frame clones, with some not included. The V and J calls and clone size are taken from that table; D and trimming were inferred from the DNA. Of 35,000 to 40,000 clones in the sample, 70% to 80% were seen once. Points on this clone: Its antigen is still unknown.

This receptor was obtained from a human donor in good health. Material for sequencing was CD4+ T cells from blood buffy coats. The rearrangement links TRBV11-1 to TRBJ2-3; no clear D gene. The CDR3 nucleotides read TGTGCCAGCAGCCCCAACACAGATACGCAGTATTTT. Its translation is CASSPNTDTQYF.